The T cell receptor beta chain described here comes from a study of blood T cell repertoires in COVID-19. Study context: Samples of COVID-19 (acute and convalescent) were obtained from the United States, Italy and Spain. T cells, B-cell-depleted T cells, or PBMCs supplied cDNA or gDNA.

In its sample, this clone was seen once. As handled by the study authors: Estimated nucleated cell counts came from reference gene primer amplification. The protocol was immunoSEQ multiplex PCR, while the TCRdb copy is restricted to in-frame clones and leaves out a portion. D and trimming come from the DNA, and the V and J calls and clone size come from that table. The repertoire holds around 20,000 clones, with 70% to 90% as singletons. Germline CDR1 is GTSNPN and CDR2 is SVGIG (reference sequence). The germline V and J ends were trimmed by 6 bases and 3 bases, with 14 bases remaining between them. The CDR3 consists of 13 residues.

The chain has TRBV30 and TRBJ1-2; possible D gene TRBD1, 6 bases. Sequencing was done on a sample of peripheral blood. The source of this sequence is a man older than 75 with acute or convalescent COVID-19. Here the CDR3 reads CACPRGADYGYTF. For the CDR3, the DNA is TGTGCCTGCCCACGGGGGGCCGACTATGGCTACACCTTC. Drawing the rest from reference TRBV30 and TRBJ1-2, the complete variable domain is SQTIHQWPATLVQPVGSPLSLECTVEGTSNPNLYWYRQAAGRGLQLLFYSVGIGQISSEVPQNLSASRPQDRQFILSSKKLLLSDSGFYLCACPRGADYGYTFGSGTRLTVV.